This TCR beta chain was captured in a study of spatial heterogeneity in lung cancer. Study information: Consistent detection of more beta-chain than alpha-chain sequences was observed. The mean occurrence of each unique TCR and UMI combination in raw reads exceeded ten.

This clonotype was picked up many times. Time point meaning: sample taken at primary tumor resection. Frozen PBMC, nontumor lung or tumor provided whole RNA, which was sequenced unsorted. The presence of a unique molecular identifier marked each TCR cDNA molecule. Each CDR3 protein gets one entry after TCRdb re-called the 5' RACE reads with MiXCR. The profile shows 15,000 or so distinct CDR3 sequences, 14% of them singletons. This CDR3 is built from 15 residues. Per the germline V gene, CDR1 is LGHNA and CDR2 is YSLEER. J was trimmed by 2 bases and V by 1 base; bases with no gene match: 3. The chain recombines TRBV4-3 with TRBJ2-7; 9 bases agree with TRBD1. The TCR comes from a male donor with early-stage non-small cell lung cancer. This specimen consisted of PBMCs, obtained at surgery. The CDR3 region has the DNA TGCGCCAGCAGCCAAGCCGGGACAGGGCCCTACGAGCAGTACTTC. Protein: CASSQAGTGPYEQYF.